Following are 27 T cell receptor beta chains from one sample sequenced in a study of regulatory T cells in long-lasting Graves disease. The time point denotes: persistent/refractory GD, antithyroid drugs over 5 years with positive TRAb. PBMC RNA served as the TCR library source. HTBI primers from iRepertoire and Arm-PCR of CDR3 regions yielded the TCR beta libraries. MiXCR was run by TCRdb on the multiplex PCR reads, yielding one entry per CDR3 protein. The sample yields fewer than 400,000 distinct CDR3 sequences, less than 25% seen once. The sequencing here drew on peripheral blood mononuclear cells (PBMCs), taken when the disease was refractory, from a patient treated with antithyroid drugs. The receptors were sampled from a female donor with Graves disease.

The CDR3 protein is CAWTISGTIFSPYEQYF. The CDR3 region has the DNA TGTGCCTGGACAATATCTGGGACTATATTTTCCCCCTACGAGCAGTACTTC. The rearrangement uses TRBV30 and TRBJ2-7, with 7 bases that match TRBD2. Germline loops: CDR1 GTSNPN, CDR2 SVGIG (reference sequence). This CDR3 comprises 17 residues. With 4 bases clipped from V and 2 bases from J, the junction kept 17 bases outside the gene matches.

This clonotype has a count of ten or more. V usage is TRBV7-8 and J usage is TRBJ1-1; no reliable D call. CDR1 SGHVS and CDR2 FQNEAQ come from the germline V gene. Trimming stripped 0 bases from V and 1 base from J, with 6 bases between. The CDR3 length is 14 residues. CDR3 sequence: CASSLADGNTEAFF. The CDR3 DNA reads TGTGCCAGCAGCTTAGCTGACGGGAACACTGAAGCTTTCTTT.

This clonotype was counted a few times. The genes are TRBV5-1 and TRBJ2-7; D might be TRBD1 or TRBD2, each matching 5 bases. V lost 0 bases and J 0 bases, leaving 10 bases between the germline ends. Per germline, CDR1 SGHRS and CDR2 YFSETQ. This CDR3 has 15 amino acids. CDR3 region: CASSLVGTSSYEQYF. The CDR3 DNA follows: TGCGCCAGCAGCTTGGTGGGGACGAGCTCCTACGAGCAGTACTTC. The complete variable domain, with remaining parts taken from reference TRBV5-1 and TRBJ2-7, reads KAGVTQTPRYLIKTRGQQVTLSCSPISGHRSVSWYQQTPGQGLQFLFEYFSETQRNKGNFPGRFSGRQFSNSRSEMNVSTLELGDSALYLCASSLVGTSSYEQYFGPGTRLTVT.

Many counts were recorded for this clonotype. The V and J genes are TRBV5-1 and TRBJ1-1; tentative D call: TRBD1 (6 bases). Germline CDR1 reads SGHRS; CDR2 reads YFSETQ. The CDR3 runs 15 residues. V was cut by 4 bases and J by 1 base, with 14 bases left in between. The CDR3 here is CASSPRPGANTEAFF. CDR3 nucleotide sequence: TGCGCCAGCAGCCCTCGTCCAGGGGCGAACACTGAAGCTTTCTTT.

This chain links TRBV30 with TRBJ1-2; D may be TRBD1 (5 bases). The germline gives CDR1 GTSNPN, CDR2 SVGIG (reference sequence). The CDR3 runs 12 residues. V gave up 4 bases and J gave up 9 bases, with 15 bases separating them. DNA for the CDR3: TGTGCCTGGAAGTATTCGGGGGGAAGCTACACCTTC. Translating it yields CAWKYSGGSYTF.

This clonotype was observed at least ten times. The chain has TRBV5-6 and TRBJ2-5, with unresolved D. This CDR3 spans 15 amino acids. Germline assignment: CDR1 SGHDT and CDR2 YYEEEE. V gave up 4 bases and J gave up 0 bases, with 13 bases separating them. This chain's CDR3 is CASSDTDRYQETQYF. The CDR3 coding sequence is TGTGCCAGCAGCGACACGGACCGGTACCAAGAGACCCAGTACTTC.

This clonotype was detected ten times or more. The chain combines TRBV11-1 with TRBJ2-7; D is unclear. CDR3 length: 11 residues. Germline V lookup: CDR1 SGHAT, CDR2 FQDESV (reference sequence). V was shortened by 0 bases and J by 12 bases, with 9 bases between the two germline ends. CDR3 residues: CASSLAESVYF. In DNA form, the CDR3 reads TGTGCCAGCAGCTTAGCGGAGTCGGTGTACTTC. The entire variable domain, with the rest obtained from reference TRBV11-1 and TRBJ2-7, is as follows: EAEVAQSPRYKITEKSQAVAFWCDPISGHATLYWYRQILGQGPELLVQFQDESVVDDSQLPKDRFSAERLKGVDSTLKIQPAELGDSAMYLCASSLAESVYFGPGTRLTVT.

The chain has TRBV30 and TRBJ1-1; no clear D. The V end was cut by 1 base, the J end by 0 bases, with 6 bases between. CDR3 length equals 13 residues. Germline V gives CDR1 GTSNPN, CDR2 SVGIG (reference sequence). CDR3 region: CAWSERMNTEAFF. Written as DNA, the CDR3 is TGTGCCTGGAGTGAACGGATGAACACTGAAGCTTTCTTT. Filled out from reference TRBV30 and TRBJ1-1, the complete variable domain reads SQTIHQWPATLVQPVGSPLSLECTVEGTSNPNLYWYRQAAGRGLQLLFYSVGIGQISSEVPQNLSASRPQDRQFILSSKKLLLSDSGFYLCAWSERMNTEAFFGQGTRLTVV.

This clonotype turned up a few times. The chain joins TRBV20-1 to TRBJ2-2; the D is unclear. V gave up 3 bases and J gave up 5 bases, with 4 bases separating them. CDR3 length: 11 residues. CDR1 and CDR2 from the germline V gene are DFQATT and SNEGSKA (reference sequence). The CDR3 bases are TGCAGTGCTAGGAATACCGGGGAGCTGTTTTTT. Protein: CSARNTGELFF.

Only a few counts were recorded for this clonotype. This chain connects TRBV7-8 to TRBJ1-4; D ambiguous. Germline V lookup: CDR1 SGHVS, CDR2 FQNEAQ. The germline V and J ends were trimmed by 6 bases and 7 bases, with 15 bases remaining between them. CDR3 length: 14 amino acids. The CDR3 loop is CASSFAGFGEKLFF. DNA for the CDR3: TGTGCCAGCAGTTTTGCGGGGTTCGGTGAAAAACTGTTTTTT.

In its sample, this clonotype was seen many times. The rearrangement uses TRBV28 and TRBJ1-1; D is uncertain. Trimming took 7 bases from V and 3 from J, leaving 12 bases between them. Germline CDR1 and CDR2: MDHEN and SYDVKM. There are 13 residues in the CDR3. This CDR3 reads CASIGTPHTEAFF. The CDR3 nucleotides are TGTGCCAGCATTGGAACCCCCCACACTGAAGCTTTCTTT.

The V and J genes are TRBV4-3 and TRBJ1-6; no reliable D call. The CDR3 is 15 residues long. Germline assignment: CDR1 LGHNA and CDR2 YSLEER. V lost 6 bases, J lost 7 bases, and 16 bases lay in between. CDR3 in amino acids: CASSRNRLSNSPLHF. In nucleotides, the CDR3 is TGCGCCAGCAGTCGGAATAGGCTCTCAAATTCACCCCTCCACTTT.

This clonotype was recorded many times. The V call is TRBV12-3 or TRBV12-4, the J call TRBJ1-5, with D possibly matching TRBD1 (6 bases). The CDR3 sequence is 15 residues long. V lost 6 bases to trimming and J lost 4 bases, with 16 bases between them. The CDR3 coding sequence is TGTGCCAGCAGCTCCACAGGGAGTGGTAATCAGCCCCAGCATTTT. This translates into CASSSTGSGNQPQHF.

Many counts were recorded for this clonotype. The rearrangement joins TRBV27 to TRBJ1-4; 10 nucleotides agree with TRBD1. The length of the CDR3 is 15 residues. Losses at the gene ends were 4 bases for V and 8 bases for J; bases not matched to a gene: 7. The germline V gene has CDR1 MNHEY and CDR2 SMNVEV (reference sequence). DNA of the CDR3: TGTGCCAGCAGTTCCGGGACAGGGGTGGGCGAAAAACTGTTTTTT. Its protein product is CASSSGTGVGEKLFF.

This clonotype was recorded a few times. V is TRBV19 and J is TRBJ2-1; D may be TRBD2 (6 bases). The CDR3 loop spans 13 amino acids. CDR1 is LNHDA, CDR2 SQIVND, per germline (reference sequence). The V gene lost 7 bases and the J gene lost 7 bases, with 14 bases spanning the gap. CDR3 loop: CASTMEAGNEQFF. The CDR3 nucleotides read TGTGCCAGTACCATGGAGGCGGGGAATGAGCAGTTCTTC.

This clonotype was picked up many times. The chain has TRBV2 and TRBJ2-5; a weak D match, TRBD1 (6 bases). With 4 bases removed from V and 3 bases from J, the gap between germline ends came to 9 bases. CDR3 length: 13 residues. CDR1 and CDR2 (germline): SNHLY, FYNNEI. This CDR3 reads CASSGYREETQYF. CDR3 sequence (DNA): TGTGCCAGCAGTGGTTACAGGGAAGAGACCCAGTACTTC.

This clonotype showed up just a few times. The chain carries TRBV10-3 and TRBJ1-1; 7 nucleotides agree with TRBD1. Unmatched junction bases numbered 2, after V lost 0 bases and J lost 1 base. This CDR3 spans 15 amino acids. CDR1 and CDR2 from the germline V gene are ENHRY and SYGVKD. The CDR3 here is CAISESPGGNTEAFF. The DNA for the CDR3 is TGTGCCATCAGTGAGTCGCCAGGGGGGAACACTGAAGCTTTCTTT.

The rearrangement joins TRBV7-2 to TRBJ2-7; 11 bases match TRBD1. The CDR3 spans 15 residues. The ends lost 5 bases at V and 2 bases at J; junction bases unmatched: 5. Germline assignment: CDR1 SGHTA and CDR2 FQGNSA. CDR3 DNA sequence: TGTGCCAGCAGCGACGGGACAGGGGGGACCTACGAGCAGTACTTC. This encodes CASSDGTGGTYEQYF.

This rearrangement joins TRBV15 to TRBJ1-1; weak D call: TRBD1 (6 bases). Germline CDR1 is LNHNV and CDR2 is YYDKDF (reference sequence). V shed 4 bases and J shed 4 bases, with 10 bases lying between them. CDR3 length: 13 amino acids. The CDR3 coding sequence is TGTGCCACCAGCACCACAGGGCGCACTGAAGCTTTCTTT. This gives the protein CATSTTGRTEAFF.

The rearrangement uses TRBV6-1 and TRBJ1-5; possible D gene TRBD1, 6 bases. Germline V gives CDR1 MNHNS, CDR2 SASEGT. CDR3 size: 14 residues. V lost 5 bases and J 3 bases, leaving 11 bases between the germline ends. CDR3 sequence reads: CASSQGGPNQPQHF. CDR3 coding DNA: TGTGCCAGCAGTCAAGGGGGACCCAATCAGCCCCAGCATTTT.

This rearrangement joins TRBV19 to TRBJ2-7; D is possibly TRBD1 (5 bases). Germline CDR1 reads LNHDA; CDR2 reads SQIVND (reference sequence). With 3 bases removed from V and 1 base from J, the gap between germline ends came to 10 bases. CDR3 length: 14 residues. CDR3 loop: CASSMGRRSYEQYF. CDR3 nucleotides: TGTGCCAGTAGTATGGGGCGCCGGTCCTACGAGCAGTACTTC.

This clonotype was seen repeatedly, ten times or more. V usage is TRBV20-1 and J usage is TRBJ2-5, with 8 bases fitting TRBD2. Germline V gives CDR1 DFQATT, CDR2 SNEGSKA (reference sequence). The CDR3 is 14 residues long. V lost 6 bases, J lost 1 base, and 7 bases stayed unmatched. In DNA, the CDR3 is TGCAGTGCACCTAGACTAGCGTCCCAAGAGACCCAGTACTTC. Its translation: CSAPRLASQETQYF.

V gene TRBV7-2 combines with J gene TRBJ2-7, with TRBD1 identical over 11 bases. V shed 4 bases, J shed 3 bases, and the junction held 8 bases outside the gene matches. CDR3 size: 16 residues. Germline CDR1 SGHTA, CDR2 FQGNSA. CDR3 DNA: TGTGCCAGCAGCTCTACTTCAGGGACAGGGGGCTACGAGCAGTACTTC. Protein product: CASSSTSGTGGYEQYF.

This clonotype was counted at least ten times. The chain joins TRBV12-3 or TRBV12-4 to TRBJ1-1; the match to TRBD1 covers 8 bases. This CDR3 region has 14 residues. V shed 2 bases, J shed 5 bases, and the junction held 4 bases outside the gene matches. CDR3 loop: CASSLHRGSTEAFF. The CDR3 DNA follows: TGTGCCAGCAGTTTACACAGGGGGAGTACTGAAGCTTTCTTT.

This clonotype was seen a few times. This chain joins TRBV12-3 or TRBV12-4 and TRBJ2-1; D perhaps matches TRBD2 (6 bases). V was cut by 6 bases and J by 13 bases, with 19 bases left in between. CDR3 length: 13 residues. CDR3 loop: CASSEWGGVGQFF. CDR3 nucleotide sequence: TGTGCCAGCAGCGAATGGGGCGGGGTGGGACAGTTCTTC.

This clonotype came up many times. V usage is TRBV28 and J usage is TRBJ2-7, with a tentative D call TRBD2 (6 bases). V was pared by 4 bases and J by 6 bases, with 25 bases between. Germline V lookup: CDR1 MDHEN, CDR2 SYDVKM. The CDR3 spans 17 residues. The CDR3 loop reads CASSYPEGQGRVSEQYF. CDR3 nucleotide sequence: TGTGCCAGCAGTTACCCGGAGGGGCAGGGAAGGGTCAGCGAGCAGTACTTC.

This clonotype has just a few counts. The V call is TRBV3-1, the J call TRBJ2-7; 11 bases match TRBD1. The CDR3 covers 15 residues. V lost 4 bases and J lost 5; bases outside the gene matches: 7. The V gene's germline CDR1 is LGHDT and CDR2 YNNKEL (reference sequence). The CDR3 spells CASSRGDRGFDEQYF. The CDR3 nucleotides are TGTGCCAGCAGCCGAGGGGACAGGGGGTTTGACGAGCAGTACTTC.